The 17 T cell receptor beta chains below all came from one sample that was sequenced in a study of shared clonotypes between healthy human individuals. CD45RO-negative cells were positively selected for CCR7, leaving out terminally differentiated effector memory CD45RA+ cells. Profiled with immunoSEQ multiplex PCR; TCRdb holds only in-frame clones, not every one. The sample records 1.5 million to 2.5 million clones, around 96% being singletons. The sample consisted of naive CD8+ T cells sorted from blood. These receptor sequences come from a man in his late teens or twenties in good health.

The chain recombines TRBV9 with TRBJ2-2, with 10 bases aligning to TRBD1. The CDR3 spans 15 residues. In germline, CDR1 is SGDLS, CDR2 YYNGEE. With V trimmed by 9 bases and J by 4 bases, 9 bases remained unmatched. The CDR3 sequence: CATTGGQGTTGELFF. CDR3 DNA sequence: TGTGCCACCACTGGGGGACAGGGGACCACCGGGGAGCTGTTTTTT.

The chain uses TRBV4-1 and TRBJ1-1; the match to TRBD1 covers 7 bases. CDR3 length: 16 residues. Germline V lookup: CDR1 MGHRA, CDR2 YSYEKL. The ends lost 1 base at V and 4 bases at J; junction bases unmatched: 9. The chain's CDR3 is CASSQVTGPRGTEAFF. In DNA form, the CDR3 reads TGCGCCAGCAGCCAAGTGACAGGGCCCAGAGGCACTGAAGCTTTCTTT.

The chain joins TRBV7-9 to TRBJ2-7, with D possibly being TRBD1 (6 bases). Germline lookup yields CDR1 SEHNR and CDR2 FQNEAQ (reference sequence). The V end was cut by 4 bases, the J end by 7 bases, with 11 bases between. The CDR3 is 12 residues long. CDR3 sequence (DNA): TGTGCCAGCAGCTGGGACACGCGGGAGCAGTACTTC. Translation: CASSWDTREQYF.

The CDR3: CASSITRVLTDTQYF. CDR3 coding DNA: TGTGCCAGTAGTATTACCAGGGTGCTCACAGATACGCAGTATTTT. The chain recombines TRBV19 with TRBJ2-3, with D tentatively TRBD1 (5 bases). Trimming shortened V by 3 bases and J by 2 bases, and 12 bases separated the two germline ends. This CDR3 contains 15 residues. Germline V CDR1 and CDR2: LNHDA, SQIVND (reference sequence).

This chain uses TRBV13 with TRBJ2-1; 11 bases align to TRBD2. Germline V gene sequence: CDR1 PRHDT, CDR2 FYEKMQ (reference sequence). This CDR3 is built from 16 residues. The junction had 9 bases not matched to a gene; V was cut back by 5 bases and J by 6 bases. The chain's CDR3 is CASSPELAGEVNEQFF. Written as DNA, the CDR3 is TGTGCCAGCAGCCCTGAACTAGCGGGAGAGGTCAATGAGCAGTTCTTC. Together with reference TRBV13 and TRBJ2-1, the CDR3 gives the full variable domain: AAGVIQSPRHLIKEKRETATLKCYPIPRHDTVYWYQQGPGQDPQFLISFYEKMQSDKGSIPDRFSAQQFSDYHSELNMSSLELGDSALYFCASSPELAGEVNEQFFGPGTRLTVL.

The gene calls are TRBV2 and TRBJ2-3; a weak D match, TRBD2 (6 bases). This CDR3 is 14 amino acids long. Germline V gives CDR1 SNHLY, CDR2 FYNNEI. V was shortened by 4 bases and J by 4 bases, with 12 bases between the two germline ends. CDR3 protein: CASSVEGLPDTQYF. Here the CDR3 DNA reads TGTGCCAGCAGTGTGGAGGGCCTCCCAGATACGCAGTATTTT.

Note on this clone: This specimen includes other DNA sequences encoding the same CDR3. This CDR3 reads CSVVGLAGADTQYF. In DNA form, the CDR3 reads TGCAGCGTTGTTGGACTAGCGGGGGCAGATACGCAGTATTTT. This rearrangement joins TRBV29-1 to TRBJ2-3; 13 nucleotides agree with TRBD2. Germline values: CDR1 SQVTM, CDR2 ANQGSEA. There are 14 residues in the CDR3. V lost 4 bases, J lost 4 bases, and 2 bases stayed unmatched.

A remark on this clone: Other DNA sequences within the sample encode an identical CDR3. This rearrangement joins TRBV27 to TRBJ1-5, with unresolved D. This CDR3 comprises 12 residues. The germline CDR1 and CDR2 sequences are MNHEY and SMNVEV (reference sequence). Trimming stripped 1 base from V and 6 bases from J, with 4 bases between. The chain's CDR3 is CASSLFGQPQHF. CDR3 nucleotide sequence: TGTGCCAGCAGTTTATTCGGTCAGCCCCAGCATTTT.

The CDR3 bases are TGCGCCAGCAGTGAAGGGACTAGCCCAGACCTCTTCAATGAGCAGTTCTTC. It translates to CASSEGTSPDLFNEQFF. The chain joins TRBV4-3 to TRBJ2-1; 9 nucleotides align to TRBD2. Per germline, CDR1 LGHNA and CDR2 YSLEER. CDR3 length: 17 residues. Losses at the gene ends were 6 bases for V and 6 bases for J; bases not matched to a gene: 15.

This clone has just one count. The CDR3 here is CASSPRTSASYEQYF. CDR3 bases: TGTGCCAGCAGCCCTAGGACTAGCGCATCCTACGAGCAGTACTTC. The rearrangement links TRBV9 to TRBJ2-7, with TRBD2 matching 9 bases. V was pared by 4 bases and J by 1 base, with 6 bases of the junction left unmatched. The CDR3 contains 15 residues. Per the germline V gene, CDR1 is SGDLS and CDR2 is YYNGEE.

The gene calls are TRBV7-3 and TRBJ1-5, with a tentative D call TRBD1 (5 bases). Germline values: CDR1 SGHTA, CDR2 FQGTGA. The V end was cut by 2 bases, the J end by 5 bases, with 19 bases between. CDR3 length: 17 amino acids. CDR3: CASSLLVNGGGDQPQHF. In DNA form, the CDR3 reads TGTGCCAGCAGCTTACTGGTTAACGGGGGTGGGGATCAGCCCCAGCATTTT.

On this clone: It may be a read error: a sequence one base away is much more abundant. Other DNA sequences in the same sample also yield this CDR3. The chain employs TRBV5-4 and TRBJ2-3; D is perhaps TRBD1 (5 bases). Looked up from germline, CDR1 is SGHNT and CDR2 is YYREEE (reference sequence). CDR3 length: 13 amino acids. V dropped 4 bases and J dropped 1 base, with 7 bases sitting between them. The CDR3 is CASSLGGTDTQYF. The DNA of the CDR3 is TGTGCCAGCAGCCTAGGGGGCACAGATACGCAGTATTTT.

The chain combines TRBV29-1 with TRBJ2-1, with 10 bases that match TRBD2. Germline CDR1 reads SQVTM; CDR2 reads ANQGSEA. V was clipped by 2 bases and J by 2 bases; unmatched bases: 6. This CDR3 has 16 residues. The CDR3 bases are TGCAGCGTTGAATCCCTAGCGGGAGATACCTACAATGAGCAGTTCTTC. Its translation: CSVESLAGDTYNEQFF.

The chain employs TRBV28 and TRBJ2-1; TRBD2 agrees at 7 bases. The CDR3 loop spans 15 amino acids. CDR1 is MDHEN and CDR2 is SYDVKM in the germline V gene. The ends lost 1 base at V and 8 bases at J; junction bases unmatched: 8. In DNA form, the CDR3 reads TGTGCCAGCAGTTTATTTGGGCTAGCGGACTATGAGCAGTTCTTC. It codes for CASSLFGLADYEQFF.

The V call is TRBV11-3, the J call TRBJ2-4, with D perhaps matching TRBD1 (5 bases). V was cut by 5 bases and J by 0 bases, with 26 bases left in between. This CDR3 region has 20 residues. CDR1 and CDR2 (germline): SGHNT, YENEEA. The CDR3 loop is CASSENRLGPSRLAKNIQYF. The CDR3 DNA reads TGTGCCAGCAGCGAGAACAGGTTAGGTCCCTCGAGGCTAGCCAAAAACATTCAGTACTTC.

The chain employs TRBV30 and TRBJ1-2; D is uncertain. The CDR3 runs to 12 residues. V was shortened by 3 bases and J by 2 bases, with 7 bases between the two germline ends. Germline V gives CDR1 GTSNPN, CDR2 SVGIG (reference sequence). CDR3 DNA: TGTGCCTGGAGAGCAGTCAACTATGGCTACACCTTC. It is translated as CAWRAVNYGYTF.

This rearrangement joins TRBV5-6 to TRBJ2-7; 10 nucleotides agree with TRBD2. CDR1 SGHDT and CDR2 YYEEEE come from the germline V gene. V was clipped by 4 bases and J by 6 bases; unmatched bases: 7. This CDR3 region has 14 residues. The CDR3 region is CASSRAGGVFEQYF. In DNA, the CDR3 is TGTGCCAGCAGCCGAGCGGGAGGGGTATTCGAGCAGTACTTC. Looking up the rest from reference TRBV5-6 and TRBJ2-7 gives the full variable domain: DAGVTQSPTHLIKTRGQQVTLRCSPKSGHDTVSWYQQALGQGPQFIFQYYEEEERQRGNFPDRFSGHQFPNYSSELNVNALLLGDSALYLCASSRAGGVFEQYFGPGTRLTVT.